Sequencing of this TCR beta chain was carried out in a study of cytomegalovirus exposure and HLA in healthy donors. The PCR had 60 Vbeta and 13 Jbeta primers. TCRdb's copy holds only in-frame clones and misses some; the assay was immunoSEQ multiplex PCR. Among roughly 190,000 clones listed, approximately 87% were seen once. The CDR3 is made up of 14 amino acids. Germline V gene sequence: CDR1 ENHRY, CDR2 SYGVKD. Trimming removed 0 bases at V and 2 bases at J, with 5 bases between. Nominally healthy donors provided the samples, though records likely missed some immune exposures. General observations from the study: Later analysis showed TCR association rates varying by HLA locus, highest for DRB1 and lowest for HLA-C.

The sample holds one count of this clone. The antigen remains undetermined. This rearrangement joins TRBV10-3 to TRBJ2-1; the D gene is possibly TRBD2 (5 bases). The specimen sequenced was PBMCs. This receptor was obtained from a man aged 25-45 years in good health and CMV-seronegative. CDR3 sequence reads: CAISESTTYNEQFF. In DNA, the CDR3 is TGTGCCATCAGTGAGTCGACTACCTACAATGAGCAGTTCTTC.